What follows are 4 T cell receptor beta chains derived from one specimen sequenced in a study of cytomegalovirus exposure and HLA in healthy donors. PCR involved 60 Vbeta and 13 Jbeta primers. Some clones are missing from TCRdb's copy, which holds only in-frame ones; the method was immunoSEQ multiplex PCR. The sample yields some 150,000 clones, roughly four fifths seen once. Sample: PBMCs. The receptors stem from a man aged 35-49 years in good health and CMV-seropositive.

The gene calls are TRBV5-1 and TRBJ2-7, with 8 bases lining up with TRBD2. This CDR3 is 17 amino acids long. With 0 bases clipped from V and 5 bases from J, the junction kept 13 bases outside the gene matches. Per germline, CDR1 SGHRS and CDR2 YFSETQ. The CDR3 sequence is CASSLGGLAGGIHEQYF. CDR3 nucleotide sequence: TGCGCCAGCAGCTTGGGCGGGCTGGCGGGAGGAATCCACGAGCAGTACTTC. Looking up the rest from reference TRBV5-1 and TRBJ2-7 gives the full variable domain: KAGVTQTPRYLIKTRGQQVTLSCSPISGHRSVSWYQQTPGQGLQFLFEYFSETQRNKGNFPGRFSGRQFSNSRSEMNVSTLELGDSALYLCASSLGGLAGGIHEQYFGPGTRLTVT.

The gene calls are TRBV5-6 and TRBJ1-2, with D maybe TRBD1 (5 bases). Germline CDR1 and CDR2: SGHDT and YYEEEE. This CDR3 has 16 residues. The germline V and J ends were trimmed by 4 bases and 2 bases, with 18 bases remaining between them. The CDR3 protein is CASSVRWGGPNYGYTF. The DNA for the CDR3 is TGTGCCAGCAGCGTCAGGTGGGGGGGTCCCAACTATGGCTACACCTTC.

The chain combines TRBV7-9 with TRBJ1-4; no definite D call. Trimming left V 6 bases short and J 0 bases short, with 8 bases between. The length of the CDR3 is 14 residues. Germline values: CDR1 SEHNR, CDR2 FQNEAQ (reference sequence). This chain's CDR3 is CASSQIATNEKLFF. The CDR3 DNA is TGTGCCAGCAGTCAGATTGCAACTAATGAAAAACTGTTTTTT.

The chain recombines TRBV7-9 with TRBJ2-6; 8 bases agree with TRBD2. Trimming at V came to 3 bases and at J to 2 bases, leaving 12 bases not matched to a gene. The germline V gene has CDR1 SEHNR and CDR2 FQNEAQ (reference sequence). The CDR3 contains 19 residues. The CDR3 reads CASSFGALRGGTGANVLTF. The CDR3 DNA reads as TGTGCCAGCAGCTTTGGGGCCCTCCGGGGGGGTACTGGGGCCAACGTCCTGACTTTC.